This passage covers 24 T cell receptor beta chains from one sample sequenced in a study of T cell responses to AZD1222 COVID-19 vaccine. TCRdb's copy holds only in-frame clones and misses some; the assay was immunoSEQ multiplex PCR. The sample records fewer than 100,000 clones, about 92% being singletons. The sample in question was peripheral blood, obtained on day 0 of AZD1222 vaccination. These receptors originate from an adult in good health.

The table lists this clone with a count of one. The V call is TRBV27, the J call TRBJ2-5; 9 bases fit TRBD1. In germline, CDR1 is MNHEY, CDR2 SMNVEV (reference sequence). This CDR3 region has 14 residues. Unmatched junction bases numbered 8, after V lost 5 bases and J lost 7 bases. In DNA, the CDR3 is TGTGCCAGCAGTATGGACAGGGGTAGTGGGACCCAGTACTTC. This sequence encodes CASSMDRGSGTQYF.

The chain couples TRBV15 to TRBJ1-4; 8 nucleotides agree with TRBD1. The V gene end was trimmed by 2 bases and the J gene end by 3 bases; junction bases not matched to a gene: 2. The germline CDR1 and CDR2 sequences are LNHNV and YYDKDF (reference sequence). The CDR3 runs to 15 residues. CDR3 nucleotide sequence: TGTGCCACCAGCAGACAGGGGGCCCCTAATGAAAAACTGTTTTTT. Protein: CATSRQGAPNEKLFF.

The rearrangement uses TRBV30 and TRBJ1-1, with D unclear. Germline lookup yields CDR1 GTSNPN and CDR2 SVGIG (reference sequence). The ends were cut back, 2 bases at V and 3 bases at J, with 10 bases in the middle. This CDR3 is built from 13 residues. The CDR3 nucleotides read TGTGCCTGGAGTCGGGGTGTGGACACTGAAGCTTTCTTT. Its translation is CAWSRGVDTEAFF.

The chain joins TRBV28 to TRBJ2-7, with D uncertain. This CDR3 comprises 11 residues. V shed 2 bases and J shed 5 bases, with 4 bases lying between them. Germline CDR1 and CDR2: MDHEN and SYDVKM. CDR3 in amino acids: CASSLRHEQYF. As DNA, the CDR3 is TGTGCCAGCAGTTTACGCCACGAGCAGTACTTC.

The chain links TRBV6-1 to TRBJ1-1, with D unclear. This CDR3 is 16 amino acids long. Germline CDR1 reads MNHNS; CDR2 reads SASEGT. The germline V and J ends were trimmed by 4 bases and 1 base, with 16 bases remaining between them. CDR3 loop: CASSGSFRGTNTEAFF. The CDR3 bases are TGTGCCAGCAGTGGGTCATTTCGGGGAACGAACACTGAAGCTTTCTTT.

The V call is TRBV2, the J call TRBJ1-5, with TRBD1 matching over 9 bases. Looked up from germline, CDR1 is SNHLY and CDR2 is FYNNEI. Trimming took 6 bases from V and 2 from J; bases not matched to a gene: 8. This CDR3 spans 16 amino acids. The chain's CDR3 is CASRDPGQGGNQPQHF. CDR3 sequence (DNA): TGTGCCAGCAGAGACCCGGGACAGGGAGGCAATCAGCCCCAGCATTTT.

The chain is built from TRBV11-2 and TRBJ2-7; TRBD1 matches at 9 bases. This CDR3 is built from 15 residues. Germline lookup yields CDR1 SGHAT and CDR2 FQNNGV. The V segment lost 6 bases and the J segment 3 bases; nucleotides outside the gene matches: 9. CDR3 DNA: TGTGCCAGCAGTGAAGCCGGGACAGGGATCTACGAGCAGTACTTC. This sequence encodes CASSEAGTGIYEQYF.

The chain carries TRBV5-6 and TRBJ1-1; D gene uncertain. V lost 2 bases and J lost 0, with 5 bases in between. This CDR3 spans 13 amino acids. The germline V gene has CDR1 SGHDT and CDR2 YYEEEE. This CDR3 is CASSFQVNTEAFF. The CDR3 DNA reads TGTGCCAGCAGCTTTCAAGTGAACACTGAAGCTTTCTTT.

This chain uses TRBV27 with TRBJ2-3; D might be TRBD2 (6 bases). Per germline, CDR1 MNHEY and CDR2 SMNVEV (reference sequence). This CDR3 region has 13 residues. V was pared by 5 bases and J by 6 bases, with 12 bases between. The CDR3 region is CASSLLAADTQYF. CDR3 in DNA: TGTGCCAGCAGTCTTTTAGCGGCCGATACGCAGTATTTT.

As for this clone: Germline and junction disagree at one end, which may indicate a read error. This chain uses TRBV14 with TRBJ1-2; a weak D match, TRBD1 (5 bases). The length of the CDR3 is 12 residues. The V gene's germline CDR1 is SGHDN and CDR2 FVKESK. DNA of the CDR3: TGTGCCAGCAGCCAAGAAGGGGTATATTTCGCCTTC. This translates into CASSQEGVYFAF.

The gene calls are TRBV10-3 and TRBJ2-3, with D unclear. The CDR3 length is 14 residues. Per the germline V gene, CDR1 is ENHRY and CDR2 is SYGVKD. V was clipped by 6 bases and J by 6 bases, with 16 bases between them. The CDR3 spells CAISSKLFVDTQYF. DNA of the CDR3: TGTGCCATCAGCTCGAAGTTATTCGTCGATACGCAGTATTTT.

The chain employs TRBV18 and TRBJ2-7; D call uncertain. Per the germline V gene, CDR1 is KGHSH and CDR2 is LQKENI. Trimming cost V 0 bases and J 2 bases, with 2 bases left between them. The CDR3 covers 12 residues. The CDR3 loop reads CASSPPTYEQYF. CDR3 coding DNA: TGTGCCAGCTCACCACCGACCTACGAGCAGTACTTC. The full variable domain, with the rest looked up from reference TRBV18 and TRBJ2-7, is NAGVMQNPRHLVRRRGQEARLRCSPMKGHSHVYWYRQLPEEGLKFMVYLQKENIIDESGMPKERFSAEFPKEGPSILRIQQVVRGDSAAYFCASSPPTYEQYFGPGTRLTVT.

The chain recombines TRBV24-1 with TRBJ2-1; D gene unclear. The ends were cut back, 5 bases at V and 5 bases at J, with 12 bases in the middle. Germline lookup yields CDR1 KGHDR and CDR2 SFDVKD. The length of the CDR3 is 14 residues. CDR3 loop: CATSAMTGDNEQFF. The DNA for the CDR3 is TGTGCCACCAGTGCTATGACTGGGGACAATGAGCAGTTCTTC.

This clone was seen just once. This chain connects TRBV10-2 to TRBJ2-7, with 7 bases identical to TRBD2. CDR3 length equals 14 residues. Germline assignment: CDR1 WSHSY and CDR2 SAAADI. J lost 0 bases, V lost 6 bases, and 5 bases had no gene match. DNA of the CDR3: TGCGCCAGCAGAAACCGGGACTACTCCTACGAGCAGTACTTC. This encodes CASRNRDYSYEQYF.

The J gene is TRBJ2-3, the V gene TRBV7-2; 10 nucleotides line up with TRBD2. V shed 1 base, J shed 3 bases, and the junction held 7 bases outside the gene matches. Germline V CDR1 and CDR2: SGHTA, FQGNSA. This CDR3 spans 17 amino acids. In nucleotides, the CDR3 is TGTGCCAGCAGCTTAGGGGGGCTAGCGGGAGTGACAGATACGCAGTATTTT. Residues: CASSLGGLAGVTDTQYF. Combining the CDR3 with reference TRBV7-2 and TRBJ2-3 gives the whole variable domain GAGVSQSPSNKVTEKGKDVELRCDPISGHTALYWYRQSLGQGLEFLIYFQGNSAPDKSGLPSDRFSAERTGGSVSTLTIQRTQQEDSAVYLCASSLGGLAGVTDTQYFGPGTRLTVL.

The genes are TRBV14 and TRBJ2-7; D ambiguous. Germline assignment: CDR1 SGHDN and CDR2 FVKESK. The CDR3 is made up of 14 amino acids. V was shortened by 0 bases and J by 2 bases, with 8 bases between the two germline ends. CDR3 DNA sequence: TGTGCCAGCAGCCAAGATGTAGGACCCTACGAGCAGTACTTC. This encodes CASSQDVGPYEQYF.

This clone appeared once. CDR3 residues: CASSYSQRENNEQFF. CDR3 nucleotide sequence: TGTGCCAGCAGTTACAGCCAGCGGGAGAATAATGAGCAGTTCTTC. The rearrangement joins TRBV6-2 or TRBV6-3 to TRBJ2-1; TRBD2 aligns across 8 bases. Germline assignment: CDR1 MNHEY and CDR2 SVGEGT. V shed 2 bases, J shed 7 bases, and the junction held 7 bases outside the gene matches. The CDR3 covers 15 residues.

This sequence joins TRBV15 and TRBJ1-3; TRBD1 is a possible D gene (5 bases). Trimming cost V 3 bases and J 0 bases, with 12 bases left between them. Looked up from germline, CDR1 is LNHNV and CDR2 is YYDKDF (reference sequence). This CDR3 spans 16 amino acids. The CDR3 spells CATSSGDLDSGNTIYF. The CDR3 DNA reads TGTGCCACCAGCAGTGGGGACCTCGACTCTGGAAACACCATATATTTT.

The chain carries TRBV14 and TRBJ2-1; the D is unclear. CDR1 and CDR2 (germline): SGHDN, FVKESK. The CDR3 loop spans 15 amino acids. Trimming pared 4 bases from V and 0 bases from J, leaving 10 bases between. The CDR3 nucleotides read TGTGCCAGCAGCCTGGGGTCTAGCTCCTACAATGAGCAGTTCTTC. This translates into CASSLGSSSYNEQFF.

This sequence joins TRBV30 and TRBJ1-1; D perhaps matches TRBD1 (5 bases). Per germline, CDR1 GTSNPN and CDR2 SVGIG (reference sequence). Trimming removed 3 bases from V and 4 bases from J, with 9 bases in between. The CDR3 contains 12 residues. The DNA for the CDR3 is TGTGCCTGGAGCATGCAGGGCACTGAAGCTTTCTTT. Translating it yields CAWSMQGTEAFF.

This clone was counted once. The chain is built from TRBV24-1 and TRBJ1-5; D remains ambiguous. V was pared by 5 bases and J by 0 bases, with 7 bases between. This CDR3 contains 14 residues. Germline loops: CDR1 KGHDR, CDR2 SFDVKD. This CDR3 reads CATSGPYSNQPQHF. The CDR3 DNA is TGTGCCACCAGTGGGCCTTATAGCAATCAGCCCCAGCATTTT.

This chain joins TRBV30 and TRBJ1-2; D not resolved. Germline V lookup: CDR1 GTSNPN, CDR2 SVGIG (reference sequence). CDR3 length equals 11 residues. V lost 8 bases and J lost 8, with 15 bases in between. The CDR3 nucleotides read TGTGCCCTTGTGAGGGCTCTGGGCTACACCTTC. Amino acids: CALVRALGYTF.

The chain couples TRBV5-4 to TRBJ2-1, with no clear D. Germline-derived CDR1 and CDR2 are SGHNT and YYREEE (reference sequence). The CDR3 has 16 amino acids. Trimming removed 2 bases at V and 4 bases at J, with 16 bases between. The CDR3 reads CASSFTLNPPYNEQFF. CDR3 bases: TGTGCCAGCAGCTTTACCCTAAACCCTCCATACAATGAGCAGTTCTTC.

The chain has TRBV18 and TRBJ2-7; maybe TRBD1 (6 bases). Germline CDR1 KGHSH, CDR2 LQKENI. This CDR3 has 14 residues. V was trimmed by 0 bases and J by 4 bases, leaving 10 bases between them. CDR3 sequence: CASSPPAGEYEQYF. CDR3 in DNA: TGTGCCAGCTCACCACCAGCAGGGGAGTACGAGCAGTACTTC.